A selection of T cell receptor beta chains follows, all from one sample in a study of blood T cells in healthy people across ages. TCRdb re-called the 5' RACE reads through MiXCR, storing one row per CDR3 protein. The data show around 990,000 distinct CDR3 sequences, more than 30% seen once. Sample: blood. The source of these receptors is a man aged 18 to 30 in good health. The conserved cysteine and the conserved F or W are not part of the CDR3 here. A clone size is listed for some rows: how often the clone was seen (once, few, many), or a class if it is expanded.

CDR3 protein	V gene	J gene	clone size
AISERGLRAKNIQY	TRBV10-3	TRBJ2-4	few
AGRSTGFGHQPQH	TRBV12-3/TRBV12-4	TRBJ1-5	-
ASSLVALRVTDTQY	TRBV7-2	TRBJ2-3	-
AISESAGTESTDTQY	TRBV10-3	TRBJ2-3	-
ASKEGNRDEQY	TRBV3-1	TRBJ2-7	few
ASSLASVDTQY	TRBV7-2	TRBJ2-3	many
ASSYPAEETQY	TRBV6-5	TRBJ2-5	many
ASSSQSNPNAAVKDGYT	TRBV7-2	TRBJ1-2	few
ASSVGAFYRLSVQF	TRBV2	TRBJ2-1	once
ASSQADVLNTEAF	TRBV4-2	TRBJ1-1	-
ASSTRQGIDTEAF	TRBV7-9	TRBJ1-1	-
SALGPLRAGGTDTQY	TRBV20-1	TRBJ2-3	few
ASSSPGGIYNEQF	TRBV7-9	TRBJ2-1	-
ASSLNLGYNEQF	TRBV19	TRBJ2-1	many
ASSDREGYGYT	TRBV25-1	TRBJ1-2	-
ASSIDRGGSPLH	TRBV11-2	TRBJ1-6	-
ASSVATKLADTQY	TRBV9	TRBJ2-3	few
AIGSGSSYNEQF	TRBV6-5	TRBJ2-1	few
ASSVEISTDTQY	TRBV9	TRBJ2-3	few
ASSVPGRPHNEQF	TRBV7-9	TRBJ2-1	-
ASRDDGYT	TRBV7-9	TRBJ1-2	few
ANSELLHSSYNEQF	TRBV25-1	TRBJ2-1	-
ASSLGGGPRTEAF	TRBV7-9	TRBJ1-1	-
ASSPPVRGQETQY	TRBV18	TRBJ2-5	-
ASQVGGFGQPQH	TRBV28	TRBJ1-5	-
ASSRKIQETQF	TRBV6-2/TRBV6-3	-	-
SELRVDSYNEQF	TRBV20-1	TRBJ2-1	-
ASSQDRRVEAF	TRBV4-3	TRBJ1-1	-
ASSVDRMNTEAF	TRBV7-3	TRBJ1-1	-
SGGQTVYGYT	TRBV20-1	TRBJ1-2	-
ASSQDPGPRGNEQY	TRBV14	TRBJ2-5	-
AGSLAQETEAYTEAF	TRBV12-3/TRBV12-4	TRBJ1-1	-
AISLASTDTQY	TRBV10-3	TRBJ2-3	-
ASSQVGSERAEKLF	TRBV4-1	TRBJ1-4	-
ASRMWGRAEAF	TRBV2	TRBJ1-1	-
ASSLETGWNYEQY	TRBV11-2	TRBJ2-7	few
ASSYPRDRAYEQY	TRBV6-2/TRBV6-3	TRBJ2-7	few
AGQGRGNTGELF	TRBV2	TRBJ2-2	-
AISVARTGGDGCT	TRBV10-3	TRBJ1-2	-
ASSSPEGPLIPTLAKNIQY	TRBV6-2/TRBV6-3	TRBJ2-4	-